One sample yielded the 15 T cell receptor beta chains listed below, sequenced in a study of beta chain features in type 1 diabetes. The investigators reverse transcribed all of the isolated RNA, so they sequenced expressed TCRB transcripts. TCRdb's table, derived via immunoSEQ multiplex PCR, lists solely in-frame clones and lacks some. This table has just over 600,000 clones, roughly 16% appearing once. The source material was naive CD4+ T cells from blood. These receptors came from a man between 18 and 29 years old in good health.

The CDR3 loop is CASSLDRGVPYEQYF. In DNA, the CDR3 is TGTGCCAGCAGCTTAGATAGGGGCGTCCCCTACGAGCAGTACTTC. V is TRBV7-2 and J is TRBJ2-7, with D tentatively TRBD1 (5 bases). The CDR3 loop spans 15 amino acids. The V gene's germline CDR1 is SGHTA and CDR2 FQGNSA. V dropped 1 base and J dropped 2 bases, with 12 bases sitting between them.

This clone has just a few counts. This chain joins TRBV2 and TRBJ2-2; 9 bases align to TRBD2. V lost 7 bases, J lost 4 bases, and 10 bases stayed unmatched. This CDR3 is built from 16 residues. Germline CDR1 SNHLY, CDR2 FYNNEI. The CDR3 DNA reads TGTGCCAGCATGGTAGCGGGGGCCCCGGGCACCGGGGAGCTGTTTTTT. This codes for CASMVAGAPGTGELFF.

This chain uses TRBV29-1 with TRBJ2-5, with D unclear. Germline V CDR1 and CDR2: SQVTM, ANQGSEA. The germline V and J ends were trimmed by 6 bases and 10 bases, with 6 bases remaining between them. The CDR3 extends over 8 amino acids. This CDR3 reads CSVQSQYF. DNA for the CDR3: TGCAGCGTCCAGAGCCAGTACTTC.

The genes are TRBV7-9 and TRBJ2-5, with 7 bases identical to TRBD2. V lost 6 bases and J lost 1; bases outside the gene matches: 8. The CDR3 is made up of 15 amino acids. Germline V CDR1 and CDR2: SEHNR, FQNEAQ (reference sequence). CDR3 nucleotides: TGTGCCAGCAGTCGGCCCGCTAGCGGCCAAGAGACCCAGTACTTC. Amino acids: CASSRPASGQETQYF.

V and J are TRBV15 and TRBJ2-2; possible D gene TRBD2, 5 bases. The germline gives CDR1 LNHNV, CDR2 YYDKDF (reference sequence). V was shortened by 1 base and J by 4 bases, with 10 bases between the two germline ends. The CDR3 extends over 15 amino acids. The DNA of the CDR3 is TGTGCCACCAGCAGAGGAGGGCTCCGCACCGGGGAGCTGTTTTTT. Residues: CATSRGGLRTGELFF.

This clone has more than one count but fewer than ten. The chain links TRBV6-6 to TRBJ2-1; no definite D call. Germline V gene lookup returns CDR1 MNHNY and CDR2 SVGAGI (reference sequence). The CDR3 spans 14 residues. Trimming took 7 bases from V and 0 from J, leaving 10 bases between them. The CDR3 reads CASIPGGSYNEQFF. The DNA for the CDR3 is TGTGCCAGCATTCCGGGTGGCTCCTACAATGAGCAGTTCTTC.

This clone has only a few counts. DNA of the CDR3: TGCGCCAGCAGCTTGCAGGGGACTAATGGCTACACCTTC. It encodes CASSLQGTNGYTF. This chain joins TRBV5-1 and TRBJ1-2, with TRBD1 as a possible D gene (6 bases). Looked up from germline, CDR1 is SGHRS and CDR2 is YFSETQ. V was trimmed by 1 base and J by 6 bases, leaving 10 bases between them. CDR3 length: 13 residues.

This clone occurred a few times. The J gene is TRBJ1-1, the V gene TRBV19; D may be TRBD1 (6 bases). CDR1 LNHDA and CDR2 SQIVND come from the germline V gene (reference sequence). V dropped 11 bases and J dropped 6 bases, with 22 bases sitting between them. This CDR3 is built from 14 residues. CDR3 sequence reads: CAATDRTGGSEAFF. The CDR3 DNA reads TGTGCCGCCACAGATCGCACGGGGGGCTCTGAAGCTTTCTTT.

This clone was detected only a few times. The chain recombines TRBV6-6 with TRBJ2-7; TRBD2 agrees at 11 bases. The J segment lost 1 base and the V segment lost 8 bases, leaving 4 bases of the junction unmatched. From germline, CDR1 is MNHNY and CDR2 SVGAGI (reference sequence). The CDR3 extends over 14 amino acids. CDR3 sequence (DNA): TGTGCCAGCCAGATAGCGGGAGGGTCCTACGAGCAGTACTTC. It translates to CASQIAGGSYEQYF.

The rearrangement links TRBV9 to TRBJ2-7; TRBD1 matches 10 bases. Germline V gene sequence: CDR1 SGDLS, CDR2 YYNGEE. This CDR3 has 14 residues. Trimming took 3 bases from V and 3 from J; bases not matched to a gene: 3. CDR3: CASSGGDRGYEQYF. In DNA, the CDR3 is TGTGCCAGCAGCGGAGGGGACAGGGGCTACGAGCAGTACTTC.

The V call is TRBV28, the J call TRBJ2-4; a possible D gene is TRBD2 (5 bases). The CDR3 runs to 17 residues. Trimming left V 7 bases short and J 1 base short, with 20 bases between. The germline gives CDR1 MDHEN, CDR2 SYDVKM. CDR3: CASTEGWGLSAKNIQYF. The CDR3 DNA is TGTGCCAGCACTGAGGGATGGGGTTTATCGGCCAAAAACATTCAGTACTTC.

This clone showed up just a few times. Other DNA sequences within the sample encode an identical CDR3. The V gene is TRBV6-5, the J gene TRBJ2-7; D unresolved. Between the trimmed V and J ends, which lost 0 bases and 3 bases, there was a span of 9 bases. This CDR3 spans 14 amino acids. Germline CDR1 is MNHEY and CDR2 is SVGAGI. DNA for the CDR3: TGTGCCAGCAGTTACTCGCATAACAGCTACGAGCAGTACTTC. Translated, it gives CASSYSHNSYEQYF.

This clone is a singleton in its sample. The same CDR3 can be traced to other DNA sequences in this sample. This chain joins TRBV30 and TRBJ1-1; D is perhaps TRBD1 (6 bases). Germline CDR1 reads GTSNPN; CDR2 reads SVGIG (reference sequence). V was cut by 0 bases and J by 4 bases, with 9 bases left in between. The CDR3 spans 13 residues. DNA of the CDR3: TGTGCCTGGAGTGTGGAGGGGGGCACTGAAGCTTTCTTT. Amino acids: CAWSVEGGTEAFF.

This clone was counted a few times. The CDR3 loop is CASSLSAYEQYF. CDR3 coding DNA: TGTGCCAGCAGCCTTTCCGCCTACGAGCAGTACTTC. The rearrangement links TRBV7-2 to TRBJ2-7; D remains unclear. CDR3 length: 12 amino acids. CDR1 is SGHTA, CDR2 FQGNSA, per germline. Trimming left V 5 bases short and J 2 bases short, with 7 bases between.

J is TRBJ2-7 and V is TRBV11-2; maybe TRBD2 (6 bases). Trimming left V 5 bases short and J 2 bases short, with 19 bases between. The CDR3 contains 16 residues. Germline V gives CDR1 SGHAT, CDR2 FQNNGV. As DNA, the CDR3 is TGTGCCAGCAGCCGCGGCGGGGCTAGCGCAACCTACGAGCAGTACTTC. Protein product: CASSRGGASATYEQYF.